The present T cell receptor beta chain was sequenced within a study of identical twins. MiXCR, applied by TCRdb to the 5' RACE reads, yields one record per CDR3 protein. The sample yields about 790,000 distinct CDR3 sequences, roughly 20% seen once. The sample holds many counts of this clonotype. V dropped 4 bases and J dropped 3 bases, with 3 bases sitting between them. Germline lookup yields CDR1 WNHNN and CDR2 SYGVQD (reference sequence). CDR3 size: 12 residues. These data were likewise used in another study, on T cells expressing NK-cell markers. Per that study: The TCR beta repertoires were obtained from sorted CD3+CD56+NKG2C+, CD3+CD56+NKG2C- and CD3+CD56-NKG2C+ T cells. Sorting of alpha-beta TCR T cells alone was achieved in several experiments with an anti-gamma-delta TCR antibody. About six donors carried dominant NKG2C+ clonotypes that made up about 1.0-7.0% of their CD8+ T cells.

This TCR was sampled from a woman under 30 in good health. The rearrangement links TRBV10-1 to TRBJ1-4, with D hard to call. Specimen: PBMCs. The CDR3 nucleotides are TGCGCCAGCAGTGGTTCTAATGAAAAACTGTTTTTT. Translated: CASSGSNEKLFF.